The entry below gives a single T cell receptor beta chain sequence along with its context. Its antigen is not known. This sample was included in a study of T cell responses to AZD1222 COVID-19 vaccine. Study details: Doses given second, at about 4 or about 12 weeks, were pooled. Findings of the study overall: Spike-specific TCR breadth and depth rose after two AZD1222 doses. The repertoires were collected only after the peak T cell response. Unmutated regions of variants are reportedly targeted by nearly half of spike-specific TCRs.

Germline CDR1 and CDR2: SGHTA and FQGNSA. CDR3 length: 14 residues. Trimming took 4 bases from V and 2 from J, leaving 11 bases between them. Only in-frame clones appear in the TCRdb table, and some are missing; sequencing was by immunoSEQ multiplex PCR. The sample yields fewer than 100,000 clones, nearly 90% seen once. The sequencing used peripheral blood, collected on day 0 of AZD1222 vaccination. The sequence came from an adult in good health. This chain connects TRBV7-2 to TRBJ1-2; D gene uncertain. The CDR3 coding sequence is TGTGCCAGCAGCTCCTACTTGACCAACTATGGCTACACCTTC. The encoded protein is CASSSYLTNYGYTF.